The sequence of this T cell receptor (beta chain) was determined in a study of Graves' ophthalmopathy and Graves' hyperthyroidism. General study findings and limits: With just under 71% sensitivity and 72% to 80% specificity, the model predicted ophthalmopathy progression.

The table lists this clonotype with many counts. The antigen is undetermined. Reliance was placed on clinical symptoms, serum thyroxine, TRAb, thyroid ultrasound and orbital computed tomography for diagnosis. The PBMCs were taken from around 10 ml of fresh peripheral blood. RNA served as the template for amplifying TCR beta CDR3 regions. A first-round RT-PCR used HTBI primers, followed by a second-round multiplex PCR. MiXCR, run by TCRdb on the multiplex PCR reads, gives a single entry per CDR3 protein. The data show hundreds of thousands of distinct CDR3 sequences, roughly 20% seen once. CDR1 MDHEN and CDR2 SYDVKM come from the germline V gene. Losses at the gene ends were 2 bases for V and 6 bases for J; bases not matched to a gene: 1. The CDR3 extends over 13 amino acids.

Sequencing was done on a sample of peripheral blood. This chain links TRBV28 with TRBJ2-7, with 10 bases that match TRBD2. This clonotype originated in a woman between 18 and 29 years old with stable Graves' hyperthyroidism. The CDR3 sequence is CASSLGLAVEQYF. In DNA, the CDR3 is TGTGCCAGCAGTTTAGGACTAGCGGTCGAGCAGTACTTC. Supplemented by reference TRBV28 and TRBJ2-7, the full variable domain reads DVKVTQSSRYLVKRTGEKVFLECVQDMDHENMFWYRQDPGLGLRLIYFSYDVKMKEKGDIPEGYSVSREKKERFSLILESASTNQTSMYLCASSLGLAVEQYFGPGTRLTVT.